This passage covers 25 T cell receptor beta chains from one sample sequenced in a study of cytomegalovirus exposure and HLA in healthy donors. Some clones are missing from TCRdb's copy, which holds only in-frame ones; the method was immunoSEQ multiplex PCR. The sample shows approximately 240,000 clones, around 90% of them seen only once. Sequencing was carried out using PBMCs. These receptors originate from a woman aged 18-29 years in good health and CMV-seronegative.

The chain couples TRBV7-9 to TRBJ2-7; TRBD2 is a possible D gene (5 bases). There are 14 residues in the CDR3. Trimming pared 2 bases from V and 4 bases from J, leaving 12 bases between. Per germline, CDR1 SEHNR and CDR2 FQNEAQ (reference sequence). CDR3 nucleotides: TGTGCCAGCAGCTTACGGGGTAGCGTATACGAGCAGTACTTC. Translation: CASSLRGSVYEQYF. Supplemented by reference TRBV7-9 and TRBJ2-7, the full variable domain reads DTGVSQNPRHKITKRGQNVTFRCDPISEHNRLYWYRQTLGQGPEFLTYFQNEAQLEKSRLLSDRFSAERPKGSFSTLEIQRTEQGDSAMYLCASSLRGSVYEQYFGPGTRLTVT.

The V gene is TRBV30, the J gene TRBJ2-3; 10 bases agree with TRBD1. Trimming cost V 5 bases and J 0 bases; bases outside gene matches: 2. Germline V gives CDR1 GTSNPN, CDR2 SVGIG (reference sequence). The CDR3 extends over 14 amino acids. The CDR3 DNA reads TGTGCCTGGGGGACAGGGGAAAGCACAGATACGCAGTATTTT. Residues: CAWGTGESTDTQYF.

J is TRBJ2-1 and V is TRBV6-6; 8 nucleotides align to TRBD2. There are 15 residues in the CDR3. The V gene end was trimmed by 2 bases and the J gene end by 4 bases; junction bases not matched to a gene: 4. Germline lookup yields CDR1 MNHNY and CDR2 SVGAGI (reference sequence). CDR3 nucleotide sequence: TGTGCCAGCAGTTACGTGGCTAGCGGGTACAATGAGCAGTTCTTC. This sequence encodes CASSYVASGYNEQFF.

The chain is built from TRBV5-1 and TRBJ1-3; D remains ambiguous. The CDR3 runs 15 residues. Looked up from germline, CDR1 is SGHRS and CDR2 is YFSETQ. V dropped 2 bases and J dropped 3 bases, with 12 bases sitting between them. The CDR3 here is CASSFTPGVGNTIYF. The CDR3 DNA reads TGCGCCAGCAGCTTCACCCCGGGTGTTGGAAACACCATATATTTT.

This chain uses TRBV7-6 with TRBJ2-2; D not resolved. V was clipped by 1 base and J by 0 bases, with 3 bases between them. The CDR3 covers 14 residues. Germline lookup yields CDR1 SGHVS and CDR2 FNYEAQ. CDR3 in DNA: TGTGCCAGCAGCTTAGTAGCGAACACCGGGGAGCTGTTTTTT. It encodes CASSLVANTGELFF.

The rearrangement joins TRBV29-1 to TRBJ2-1, with a weak D call TRBD1 (5 bases). Germline lookup yields CDR1 SQVTM and CDR2 ANQGSEA. The CDR3 extends over 24 amino acids. Between the trimmed V and J ends, which lost 0 bases and 6 bases, there was a span of 42 bases. The DNA for the CDR3 is TGCAGCGTTGAAGATCAGACAGACTTCTACTATACATCTCCTTCTTGGGTTGATAGCAATGAGCAGTTCTTC. This codes for CSVEDQTDFYYTSPSWVDSNEQFF.

The CDR3 sequence is CASSRDPGTGGWLGGYTF. In nucleotides, the CDR3 is TGCGCCAGCAGCCGGGATCCCGGGACAGGGGGCTGGTTGGGTGGCTACACCTTC. The V and J genes are TRBV4-1 and TRBJ1-2; 12 positions agree with TRBD1. The germline V gene has CDR1 MGHRA and CDR2 YSYEKL. The CDR3 consists of 18 residues. The V and J ends lost 4 bases and 7 bases, in that order; junction bases with no gene match: 16.

V is TRBV27 and J is TRBJ2-7; D is possibly TRBD1 (5 bases). The ends were cut back, 2 bases at V and 3 bases at J, with 8 bases in the middle. This CDR3 comprises 13 residues. Germline V gives CDR1 MNHEY, CDR2 SMNVEV (reference sequence). CDR3 loop: CASSLRQYYEQYF. For the CDR3, the DNA is TGTGCCAGCAGTTTAAGACAGTACTACGAGCAGTACTTC.

The genes are TRBV30 and TRBJ2-1, with 10 bases identical to TRBD2. Trimming at V came to 3 bases and at J to 4 bases, leaving 3 bases not matched to a gene. The V gene's germline CDR1 is GTSNPN and CDR2 SVGIG (reference sequence). The CDR3 is made up of 14 amino acids. CDR3 loop: CAWRGLASYNEQFF. The CDR3 nucleotides are TGTGCCTGGAGGGGACTAGCGAGTTACAATGAGCAGTTCTTC.

The rearrangement links TRBV4-2 to TRBJ2-5; 12 nucleotides agree with TRBD2. The CDR3 has 16 amino acids. Germline V gives CDR1 LGHNA, CDR2 YNFKEQ. The V gene end was trimmed by 3 bases and the J gene end by 5 bases; junction bases not matched to a gene: 7. CDR3 amino acids: CASSQELAGGGETQYF. CDR3 bases: TGTGCCAGCAGCCAGGAACTAGCGGGAGGCGGTGAGACCCAGTACTTC.

This clone has a single count. The rearrangement joins TRBV11-3 to TRBJ2-1; 10 bases line up with TRBD2. V was pared by 0 bases and J by 7 bases, with 9 bases of the junction left unmatched. CDR1 SGHNT and CDR2 YENEEA come from the germline V gene. CDR3 length: 17 residues. The CDR3 DNA is TGTGCCAGCAGCTTAGAGGGTAGGGCTAGCGGGAGTAATGAGCAGTTCTTC. It translates to CASSLEGRASGSNEQFF.

The chain joins TRBV30 to TRBJ1-1, with 10 bases identical to TRBD1. Germline CDR1 reads GTSNPN; CDR2 reads SVGIG (reference sequence). The CDR3 is 14 amino acids. Trimming took 3 bases from V and 1 from J; bases not matched to a gene: 2. The CDR3 DNA reads TGTGCCTGGAGCCGGGACAGGGGGAACACTGAAGCTTTCTTT. This encodes CAWSRDRGNTEAFF. The variable domain in full, completed from reference TRBV30 and TRBJ1-1, reads SQTIHQWPATLVQPVGSPLSLECTVEGTSNPNLYWYRQAAGRGLQLLFYSVGIGQISSEVPQNLSASRPQDRQFILSSKKLLLSDSGFYLCAWSRDRGNTEAFFGQGTRLTVV.

This chain connects TRBV21-1 to TRBJ2-4; the D call in the table, TRBD1, was not verified against the DNA. TRBV21-1 counts as a pseudogene. The CDR3 consists of 18 residues. This CDR3 reads CASRSTGAYFTAKDIQYF. Here the CDR3 DNA reads TGTGCCAGCAGGTCGACAGGGGCCTACTTCACAGCCAAGGACATTCAGTACTTC.

In its sample, this clone was seen once. J is TRBJ2-3 and V is TRBV27; TRBD2 might be the D (5 bases). V lost 2 bases and J lost 1, with 13 bases in between. The CDR3 extends over 16 amino acids. CDR1 MNHEY and CDR2 SMNVEV come from the germline V gene (reference sequence). In DNA, the CDR3 is TGTGCCAGCAGTTTAGGCGGAGGTATTGGCACAGATACGCAGTATTTT. Translated, it gives CASSLGGGIGTDTQYF.

This chain connects TRBV7-9 to TRBJ1-5, with 9 positions matching TRBD1. Germline V gene lookup returns CDR1 SEHNR and CDR2 FQNEAQ (reference sequence). This CDR3 is 15 amino acids long. Unmatched junction bases numbered 10, after V lost 6 bases and J lost 7 bases. Here the CDR3 DNA reads TGTGCCAGCAGTTCCACAGGGGGCGGGGGACAGCCCCAGCATTTT. This encodes CASSSTGGGGQPQHF.

The genes are TRBV30 and TRBJ1-6; TRBD1 agrees at 8 bases. The germline gives CDR1 GTSNPN, CDR2 SVGIG (reference sequence). V gave up 2 bases and J gave up 16 bases; unmatched junction bases: 7. The CDR3 length is 12 residues. The CDR3: CAWSLQGARLHF. CDR3 in DNA: TGTGCCTGGAGTCTCCAGGGGGCCCGACTCCACTTT.

J is TRBJ2-1 and V is TRBV19; 10 bases are a match to TRBD2. CDR3 length: 13 residues. Germline assignment: CDR1 LNHDA and CDR2 SQIVND (reference sequence). The junction had 7 bases not matched to a gene; V was cut back by 7 bases and J by 10 bases. CDR3 residues: CASTLAGEGEQFF. Written as DNA, the CDR3 is TGTGCCAGTACCCTAGCGGGAGAGGGAGAGCAGTTCTTC.

The sample holds a few counts of this clone. The chain is built from TRBV11-3 and TRBJ2-1; 9 bases fit TRBD1. There are 15 residues in the CDR3. After removal of 5 bases from V and 6 bases from J, the junction contained 8 bases not matched to a gene. CDR1 and CDR2 from the germline V gene are SGHNT and YENEEA. Here the CDR3 reads CASSMRQGGGNEQFF. Here the CDR3 DNA reads TGTGCCAGCAGCATGCGACAGGGGGGAGGCAATGAGCAGTTCTTC. The full variable domain, rest sourced from reference TRBV11-3 and TRBJ2-1, is EAGVVQSPRYKIIEKKQPVAFWCNPISGHNTLYWYLQNLGQGPELLIRYENEEAVDDSQLPKDRFSAERLKGVDSTLKIQPAELGDSAVYLCASSMRQGGGNEQFFGPGTRLTVL.

This chain connects TRBV30 to TRBJ1-5; TRBD1 aligns across 9 bases. The V and J ends lost 1 base and 4 bases, in that order; junction bases with no gene match: 5. The germline CDR1 and CDR2 sequences are GTSNPN and SVGIG (reference sequence). This CDR3 has 15 residues. CDR3 coding DNA: TGTGCCTGGAGTGCAGACAGGGGGAATAATCAGCCCCAGCATTTT. As protein: CAWSADRGNNQPQHF.

The chain combines TRBV11-2 with TRBJ2-7; D remains ambiguous. Deletions cut 2 bases from V and 0 bases from J, with 11 bases between. This CDR3 comprises 15 residues. CDR1 and CDR2 (germline): SGHAT, FQNNGV. For the CDR3, the DNA is TGTGCCAGCAGCTTAAATGCCGGTAGCTCCTACGAGCAGTACTTC. This gives the protein CASSLNAGSSYEQYF.

V usage is TRBV4-1 and J usage is TRBJ2-1, with TRBD2 matching over 8 bases. Germline V lookup: CDR1 MGHRA, CDR2 YSYEKL. The CDR3 is 17 residues long. V shed 4 bases and J 0 bases; nucleotides not matched to a gene: 8. CDR3 sequence reads: CASSLGSSGLSYNEQFF. The CDR3 DNA is TGCGCCAGCAGCCTTGGGTCTAGCGGGCTCTCCTACAATGAGCAGTTCTTC.

V usage is TRBV11-2 and J usage is TRBJ1-2; 7 nucleotides match TRBD1. There are 15 residues in the CDR3. V shed 2 bases, J shed 4 bases, and the junction held 7 bases outside the gene matches. The germline gives CDR1 SGHAT, CDR2 FQNNGV. CDR3 protein: CASSLSGQAPYGYTF. In DNA form, the CDR3 reads TGTGCCAGCAGCTTATCCGGACAGGCCCCCTATGGCTACACCTTC.

The chain carries TRBV9 and TRBJ1-2; 7 bases line up with TRBD1. This CDR3 has 15 residues. Germline CDR1 reads SGDLS; CDR2 reads YYNGEE. The ends lost 3 bases at V and 5 bases at J; junction bases unmatched: 10. The CDR3: CASSALGQTTYGYTF. In DNA form, the CDR3 reads TGTGCCAGCAGCGCGTTGGGACAGACCACATATGGCTACACCTTC.

The DNA of the CDR3 is TGTGCCAGCAGCCTCTCCGGGACTAGCGGGAGGCATGAGCAGTACTTC. It translates to CASSLSGTSGRHEQYF. This sequence joins TRBV2 and TRBJ2-7; TRBD2 matches 15 bases. The J segment lost 7 bases and the V segment lost 6 bases, leaving 10 bases of the junction unmatched. The CDR3 extends over 16 amino acids. CDR1 is SNHLY, CDR2 FYNNEI, per germline. Full variable domain (remainder filled in from reference TRBV2 and TRBJ2-7): EPEVTQTPSHQVTQMGQEVILRCVPISNHLYFYWYRQILGQKVEFLVSFYNNEISEKSEIFDDQFSVERPDGSNFTLKIRSTKLEDSAMYFCASSLSGTSGRHEQYFGPGTRLTVT.

The V call is TRBV11-1, the J call TRBJ2-1; 10 bases match TRBD2. Germline V gives CDR1 SGHAT, CDR2 FQDESV (reference sequence). The CDR3 loop spans 16 amino acids. The trim removed 1 base at V and 6 bases at J, leaving 6 bases unmatched. The CDR3, as DNA: TGTGCCAGCAGCTTAGTTCCGGGACTAGCGAGCAATGAGCAGTTCTTC. Protein product: CASSLVPGLASNEQFF.